This T cell receptor beta chain was identified in a study of blood T cell repertoires in COVID-19. About the study: PBMCs, B-cell-depleted T cells, or T cells were the source of the cDNA or gDNA that made up the material.

Sequencing used immunoSEQ multiplex PCR; TCRdb keeps in-frame clones, though not all of them. The sample lists 200,000 to 300,000 clones; roughly 81% were seen once. A single count supports this clone. The V gene's germline CDR1 is MNHEY and CDR2 SVGAGI. This CDR3 comprises 14 residues. After removal of 5 bases from V and 5 bases from J, the junction contained 5 bases not matched to a gene. The chain links TRBV6-5 to TRBJ1-2; TRBD1 aligns across 10 bases. The source of this sequence is a man aged 45-65 years with acute or convalescent COVID-19. Sequenced material: peripheral blood. DNA for the CDR3: TGTGCCAGCAGTCTCCAGGACAGGGGGTATGGCTACACCTTC. Protein: CASSLQDRGYGYTF.